Reported below is one T cell receptor (beta chain). This sample stems from a study of blood T cell repertoires in COVID-19. In the study overall: Nucleic acid was either cDNA or gDNA, and it came from T cells, B-cell-depleted T cells, or PBMCs.

Generated by immunoSEQ multiplex PCR, the TCRdb table keeps only in-frame clones and is missing some. The repertoire has about 410,000 clones, 89% of them found once; the top ten carry less than 2%. V lost 2 bases and J lost 6, with 11 bases in between. Per the germline V gene, CDR1 is SGHDT and CDR2 is YYEEEE. This CDR3 is built from 13 residues. The V call is TRBV5-6, the J call TRBJ1-2, with D perhaps matching TRBD1 (6 bases). The TCR comes from a middle-aged woman with COVID-19, enrolled during active disease. The sequenced sample consisted of peripheral blood. CDR3 amino acids: CASSLTGSDGYTF. DNA for the CDR3: TGTGCCAGCAGCTTAACAGGGTCAGATGGCTACACCTTC.